This T cell receptor (beta chain) was obtained from a study of PD-1 blockade in classical Hodgkin lymphoma. Study-wide results and caveats: There was a significant rise in CD4+ TCR diversity by C4D1, with no such rise for CD8+.

Indicated time point: cycle 4 day 1 (C4D1), after 6 weeks of nivolumab. Patients all relapsed after autologous stem cell transplantation, and there was variation in brentuximab vedotin exposure. This clone was counted between two and nine times. Its specificity is not known. This CDR3 is built from 13 residues. V dropped 5 bases and J dropped 10; count of bases not matched to a gene: 10. The germline CDR1 and CDR2 sequences are SGHTA and FQGNSA. The assay was immunoSEQ multiplex PCR, and TCRdb's table has in-frame clones only and misses some. The sample comprises some 93,000 clones, roughly 73% of which are singletons, and roughly 10% rests with the top ten.

The receptor was derived from a human donor with classical Hodgkin lymphoma. The source was peripheral blood mononuclear cells (PBMCs), collected before the fourth cycle of nivolumab. This sequence joins TRBV7-2 and TRBJ1-1; TRBD1 agrees at 7 bases. The CDR3 is CASSTRGQSAAFF. CDR3 coding DNA: TGTGCCAGCAGCACAAGGGGGCAGAGTGCAGCTTTCTTT.